This T cell receptor (beta chain) was observed in a study of beta chain features in type 1 diabetes. Looking at the study overall: No age, gender or cell yield differences were seen between patients and healthy donors.

Investigators reverse transcribed all isolated RNA, so they sequenced expressed TCRB transcripts. The protocol was immunoSEQ multiplex PCR, while the TCRdb copy is restricted to in-frame clones and leaves out a portion. The sample has under 450,000 clones; more than 11% are singletons. Isolation of CD4+ naive, central memory, regulatory and stem cell-like memory cells was achieved by sorting via CD45RO/CCR7/CD25/CD127/CD95/CD27. This clone was seen only a few times. The sequenced sample consisted of naive CD4+ T cells from blood. This clonotype originated in a man aged 30 to 39 in good health.

In nucleotides, the CDR3 is TGTGCCAGCAGCGCCTCGACAGTCTCTGGAAACACCATATATTTT. It yields the protein CASSASTVSGNTIYF. This sequence joins TRBV7-9 and TRBJ1-3, with a weak D call TRBD1 (5 bases). The germline V gene has CDR1 SEHNR and CDR2 FQNEAQ (reference sequence). The V end was cut by 5 bases, the J end by 0 bases, with 11 bases between. The CDR3 contains 15 residues.